The entry below describes one T cell receptor (beta chain). The source of the sample is a study of blood T cell repertoires in COVID-19. Assay used: immunoSEQ multiplex PCR; TCRdb lists only in-frame clones, some missing. The table lists around 300,000 clones, approximately 83% of them singletons. In germline, CDR1 is GTSNPN, CDR2 SVGIG (reference sequence). Losses at the gene ends were 1 base for V and 7 bases for J; bases not matched to a gene: 6. CDR3 length equals 15 residues. The TCR originated in a woman aged 25 to 39 who had recovered from COVID-19. This sequence joins TRBV30 and TRBJ1-6; 8 bases agree with TRBD1. The specimen was peripheral blood. In DNA form, the CDR3 reads TGTGCCTGGAGTGGCCGACAGGGGAGGAATTCACCCCTCCACTTT. It yields the protein CAWSGRQGRNSPLHF. Complete variable domain (other parts from reference TRBV30 and TRBJ1-6): SQTIHQWPATLVQPVGSPLSLECTVEGTSNPNLYWYRQAAGRGLQLLFYSVGIGQISSEVPQNLSASRPQDRQFILSSKKLLLSDSGFYLCAWSGRQGRNSPLHFGNGTRLTVT.